The sequence of this T cell receptor beta chain was determined in a study of HIV-infected children after antiretroviral therapy interruption. Trimming removed 8 bases from V and 1 base from J, with 15 bases in between. This CDR3 comprises 14 residues. The germline CDR1 and CDR2 sequences are SGHRS and YFSETQ. Treatment denoted: PENTA 11 planned treatment interruption arm or continuous ART arm. From thawed PBMCs, naive CD4+ CD45RA+ CD45RO- T cells were sorted. RNA-based 3' RACE libraries used unique molecular identifiers. MiXCR, run by TCRdb on the 3' RACE reads, gives a single entry per CDR3 protein. In the table there are about 89,000 distinct CDR3 sequences, around 6.9% of which are singletons. A few counts support this clonotype.

This TCR came from a pool of human donors with HIV. This specimen was CD45RA+ CD4+ T cells from PBMCs, pooled from several time points, taken from a donor given antiretroviral therapy, either interrupted or continuous. Subset defined: naive CD4+ CD45RA+ CD45RO- T cells. This rearrangement joins TRBV5-1 to TRBJ2-5, with D tentatively TRBD2 (5 bases). The CDR3 DNA sequence: TGCGCCAGTACCGTCGGGGTCCCCCAAGAGACCCAGTACTTC. Encoded protein: CASTVGVPQETQYF.